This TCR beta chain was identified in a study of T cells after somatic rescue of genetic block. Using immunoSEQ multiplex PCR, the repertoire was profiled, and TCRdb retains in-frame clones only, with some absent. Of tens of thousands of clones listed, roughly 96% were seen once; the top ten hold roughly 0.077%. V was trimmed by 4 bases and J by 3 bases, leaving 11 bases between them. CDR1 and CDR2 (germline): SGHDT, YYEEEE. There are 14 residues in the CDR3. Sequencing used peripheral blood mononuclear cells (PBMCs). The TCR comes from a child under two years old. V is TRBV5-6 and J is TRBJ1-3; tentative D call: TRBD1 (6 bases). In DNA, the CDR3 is TGTGCCAGCAGCCCAACAGGGTTTGGAAACACCATATATTTT. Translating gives CASSPTGFGNTIYF.